Listed below are T cell receptor beta chains from one sample, sequenced in a study of identical twins. Using its own MiXCR run on the 5' RACE reads, TCRdb lists one record per CDR3 protein. The table shows about 1.7 million distinct CDR3 sequences, with around 29% occurring only once. The sequenced sample consisted of cord blood. The receptors were gathered from a newborn girl in good health. Both conserved end residues are part of each CDR3. The D gene is left open where the match is weak. The size of a clone is reported for some rows only, either as once, few or many, or as a class for expanded clones.

v_call: TRBV25-1
d_call: TRBD2
j_call: TRBJ2-7
clone_size: .
cdr3_nt: TGTGCCAGCAGTGCCCTACCGGGACTAGAAAGTTACGAGCAGTACTTC
cdr3_aa: CASSALPGLESYEQYF

v_call: TRBV20-1
d_call: .
j_call: TRBJ2-1
clone_size: .
cdr3_nt: TGCAGTGCCTATCGGGTTCGCGCGATCCGATACTACAATGAGCAGTTCTTC
cdr3_aa: CSAYRVRAIRYYNEQFF

v_call: TRBV29-1
d_call: TRBD2
j_call: TRBJ2-3
clone_size: few
cdr3_nt: TGCAGCGGTACTAGCGGGAGTCCCGCAGATACGCAGTATTTT
cdr3_aa: CSGTSGSPADTQYF

v_call: TRBV13
d_call: TRBD1
j_call: TRBJ1-2
clone_size: few
cdr3_nt: TGTGCCAGCAGCTTAGAGGGGGCACATGGCTACACCTTC
cdr3_aa: CASSLEGAHGYTF

v_call: TRBV29-1
d_call: .
j_call: TRBJ1-2
clone_size: many
cdr3_nt: TGCAGCGTTGATGAGGGGGATGGCTACACCTTC
cdr3_aa: CSVDEGDGYTF

v_call: TRBV2
d_call: TRBD1
j_call: TRBJ1-2
clone_size: .
cdr3_nt: TGTGCCAGCAGTGCGACAGGGCCCTATGACTACACCTTC
cdr3_aa: CASSATGPYDYTF

v_call: TRBV20-1
d_call: TRBD2
j_call: TRBJ2-1
clone_size: .
cdr3_nt: TGCAGTGCTATGGGACTAGCGGGGGAGTCCTACAATGAGCAGTTCTTC
cdr3_aa: CSAMGLAGESYNEQFF

v_call: TRBV5-1
d_call: .
j_call: TRBJ2-5
clone_size: few
cdr3_nt: TGCGCCAGCAGCTTTGTGCCAGGGGCGATTCAAGAGACCCAGTACTTC
cdr3_aa: CASSFVPGAIQETQYF

v_call: TRBV10-3
d_call: TRBD1
j_call: TRBJ2-1
clone_size: few
cdr3_nt: TGTGCCATCAGACCCGACAGGGCGGCGTACAATGAGCAGTTCTTC
cdr3_aa: CAIRPDRAAYNEQFF

v_call: TRBV25-1
d_call: .
j_call: TRBJ2-5
clone_size: .
cdr3_nt: TGTGCCAGCAGTGAATCCAGGGGGTCGGGGGCCCAAGAGACCCAGTACTTC
cdr3_aa: CASSESRGSGAQETQYF

v_call: TRBV5-6
d_call: TRBD1
j_call: TRBJ2-5
clone_size: once
cdr3_nt: TGTGCCAGCAGCAACACAGGGGCCTACAATGAGCAGTACTTC
cdr3_aa: CASSNTGAYNEQYF

v_call: TRBV2
d_call: TRBD2
j_call: TRBJ2-3
clone_size: .
cdr3_nt: TGTGCCAACCAACGGGGGGGCACAGATACGCAGTATTTT
cdr3_aa: CANQRGGTDTQYF

v_call: TRBV19
d_call: TRBD1
j_call: TRBJ1-1
clone_size: few
cdr3_nt: TGTGCCAGTTCGGAGGGGGCGTCGACTGAAGCTTTCTTT
cdr3_aa: CASSEGASTEAFF

v_call: TRBV7-2
d_call: .
j_call: TRBJ2-1
clone_size: .
cdr3_nt: TGTGCCAGCAGCGTATCCAATGAGCGGTTCTTC
cdr3_aa: CASSVSNERFF

v_call: TRBV7-9
d_call: .
j_call: TRBJ2-3
clone_size: .
cdr3_nt: TGTGCCAGCAGCTTAAGCCCAGGGCCATCTAGCACAGATACGCAGTATTTT
cdr3_aa: CASSLSPGPSSTDTQYF

v_call: TRBV14
d_call: TRBD1
j_call: TRBJ2-2
clone_size: .
cdr3_nt: TGTGCCAGCAGCCAAGAGATAAAGACAGGGGACACCGGGGAGCTGTTTTTT
cdr3_aa: CASSQEIKTGDTGELFF

v_call: TRBV21-1
d_call: .
j_call: TRBJ1-1
clone_size: .
cdr3_nt: TGTGCCAGCAGCACGACAGGGGGCCGCCGGGCCCTAGGCACTGAAGCTTTCTTT
cdr3_aa: CASSTTGGRRALGTEAFF

v_call: TRBV6-1
d_call: .
j_call: TRBJ2-7
clone_size: few
cdr3_nt: TGTGCCAGCAGTGGTTCCGCAGGCCCACACGAGCAGTACTTC
cdr3_aa: CASSGSAGPHEQYF

v_call: TRBV10-3
d_call: .
j_call: TRBJ2-2
clone_size: .
cdr3_nt: TGTGCCATCAGTGAGCCGACGACAGGGAACACCGGGGAGCTGTTTTTT
cdr3_aa: CAISEPTTGNTGELFF

v_call: TRBV13
d_call: .
j_call: TRBJ2-3
clone_size: .
cdr3_nt: TGTGCCAGCAGCGACGGGACAGGGTTGGCGGGACTAGCAGATACGCAGTATTTT
cdr3_aa: CASSDGTGLAGLADTQYF

v_call: TRBV4-2
d_call: TRBD2
j_call: TRBJ2-1
clone_size: many
cdr3_nt: TGTGCCAGCAGTCCCCCGGGGGGGTCCTACAATGAGCAGTTCTTC
cdr3_aa: CASSPPGGSYNEQFF

v_call: TRBV19
d_call: TRBD2
j_call: TRBJ2-5
clone_size: .
cdr3_nt: TGTGCCAGTAGCCCCCTGGGACTAGCGATAGAGAATGAGCAGTACTTC
cdr3_aa: CASSPLGLAIENEQYF

v_call: TRBV7-2
d_call: .
j_call: TRBJ1-2
clone_size: few
cdr3_nt: TGTGCCAGCAGCTTTCAGATATTCTTGAACTATGGCTACACCTTC
cdr3_aa: CASSFQIFLNYGYTF

v_call: TRBV28
d_call: .
j_call: TRBJ1-5
clone_size: few
cdr3_nt: TGTGCCAGCACCTTTAATTTGGGGCCCCGAAATCAGCCCCAGCATTTT
cdr3_aa: CASTFNLGPRNQPQHF

v_call: TRBV10-3
d_call: .
j_call: TRBJ1-1
clone_size: few
cdr3_nt: TGTGCCATCAGTGACACCGTCACAGGGCTAAACACTGAAGCTTTCTTT
cdr3_aa: CAISDTVTGLNTEAFF

v_call: TRBV7-2
d_call: TRBD1
j_call: TRBJ2-4
clone_size: .
cdr3_nt: TGTGCCAGCAGCTTAGCGGGGGACAGGGCCAAAAACATTCAGTACTTC
cdr3_aa: CASSLAGDRAKNIQYF

v_call: TRBV12-3/TRBV12-4
d_call: .
j_call: TRBJ1-3
clone_size: few
cdr3_nt: TGTGCCAGCATTCCATCGGGCTTCTCTGGAAACACCATATATTTT
cdr3_aa: CASIPSGFSGNTIYF

v_call: TRBV2
d_call: TRBD1
j_call: TRBJ1-6
clone_size: .
cdr3_nt: TGTGCCAGCTCCTGGACAGGGGGCCTCAATTCACCCCTCCACTTT
cdr3_aa: CASSWTGGLNSPLHF

v_call: TRBV6-1
d_call: .
j_call: TRBJ1-2
clone_size: once
cdr3_nt: TGTGCCAGCAGTGAAAGGGCCAGGGTAGGATATGGCTACACCTTC
cdr3_aa: CASSERARVGYGYTF

v_call: TRBV7-9
d_call: .
j_call: TRBJ2-6
clone_size: many
cdr3_nt: TGTGCCAGCAGCTTTTCAGTCCCCTCTGGGGCCAACGTCCTGACTTTC
cdr3_aa: CASSFSVPSGANVLTF

v_call: TRBV2
d_call: .
j_call: TRBJ2-3
clone_size: few
cdr3_nt: TGTGCCAGCAGTGATCGTGTCGGCCCGATTACCCAGTATTTT
cdr3_aa: CASSDRVGPITQYF

v_call: TRBV7-9
d_call: .
j_call: TRBJ2-7
clone_size: .
cdr3_nt: TGTGCCAGCGCTCCCGGGGGAAGCTCCTACAATGAGCAGTACTTC
cdr3_aa: CASAPGGSSYNEQYF

v_call: TRBV12-3/TRBV12-4
d_call: .
j_call: TRBJ1-3
clone_size: once
cdr3_nt: TGTGCCAGCAGTTTAATGACAGGTTACTCTGGAAACACCATATATTTT
cdr3_aa: CASSLMTGYSGNTIYF

v_call: TRBV28
d_call: TRBD1
j_call: TRBJ1-6
clone_size: .
cdr3_nt: TGTGCCAGCAGTTTTAGAGCCGGGACAGAAAATTCACCCCTCCACTTT
cdr3_aa: CASSFRAGTENSPLHF

v_call: TRBV28
d_call: .
j_call: TRBJ2-2
clone_size: .
cdr3_nt: TGTGCCAGCAGGGTAGCGAGGGACACCGGGGAGCCGTTTTTT
cdr3_aa: CASRVARDTGEPFF

v_call: TRBV7-2
d_call: TRBD2
j_call: TRBJ2-5
clone_size: once
cdr3_nt: TGTGCCAGCAGCATCGTGTCCGGGACTAGCGGGGCCGGTGGGACCCAGTACTTC
cdr3_aa: CASSIVSGTSGAGGTQYF

v_call: TRBV24-1
d_call: .
j_call: TRBJ1-2
clone_size: few
cdr3_nt: TGTGCCACCAGTGATTCGCCAGGGGGCTACACCTTC
cdr3_aa: CATSDSPGGYTF

v_call: TRBV27
d_call: .
j_call: TRBJ1-2
clone_size: .
cdr3_nt: TGTGCCAGCGGACCGACCTTGTGGGGCTACACCTTC
cdr3_aa: CASGPTLWGYTF

v_call: TRBV25-1
d_call: TRBD1
j_call: TRBJ2-4
clone_size: .
cdr3_nt: TGTGCCAGCAGTGGCACAGGGGGCGCGTGGAACATTCAGTACTTC
cdr3_aa: CASSGTGGAWNIQYF

v_call: TRBV12-3/TRBV12-4
d_call: .
j_call: TRBJ1-2
clone_size: .
cdr3_nt: TGTGCCAGCAGTTTGTGGGCCTACGGCTACACCTTC
cdr3_aa: CASSLWAYGYTF

v_call: TRBV2
d_call: .
j_call: TRBJ1-2
clone_size: few
cdr3_nt: TGTGCCAGCAGTGATGAGCAGGACTATGGCTACACCTTC
cdr3_aa: CASSDEQDYGYTF

v_call: TRBV4-1
d_call: .
j_call: TRBJ2-7
clone_size: .
cdr3_nt: TGCGCCAGCAGCCAAGCTAACGTTATCTACGAGCAGTACTTC
cdr3_aa: CASSQANVIYEQYF

v_call: TRBV9
d_call: .
j_call: TRBJ2-2
clone_size: .
cdr3_nt: TGTGCCAGCAGCGTACCGGGTCACTCGAACACCGGGGAGCTGTTTTTT
cdr3_aa: CASSVPGHSNTGELFF

v_call: TRBV6-1
d_call: .
j_call: TRBJ2-7
clone_size: .
cdr3_nt: TGTGCCAGCAGTGAAGCTGGGCATGGTTACGAGCAGTACTTC
cdr3_aa: CASSEAGHGYEQYF

v_call: TRBV28
d_call: TRBD2
j_call: TRBJ2-7
clone_size: .
cdr3_nt: TGTGCCAGCAGTTTGGGACTAGCGGACCCCCAGTACTTC
cdr3_aa: CASSLGLADPQYF

v_call: TRBV20-1
d_call: .
j_call: TRBJ2-7
clone_size: few
cdr3_nt: TGCAGTGCTAAACAGGATGCCTACGAGCAGTACTTC
cdr3_aa: CSAKQDAYEQYF

v_call: TRBV12-5
d_call: TRBD1
j_call: TRBJ1-1
clone_size: .
cdr3_nt: TGTGCTAGTGGTTTGACCCGACAGGGGGCTCCTTTTGAAGCTTTCTTT
cdr3_aa: CASGLTRQGAPFEAFF

v_call: TRBV12-3/TRBV12-4
d_call: .
j_call: TRBJ1-1
clone_size: .
cdr3_nt: TGTGCCAGCAGTTTATTGTGGGACACTGAAGCTTTCTTT
cdr3_aa: CASSLLWDTEAFF

v_call: TRBV7-8
d_call: TRBD1
j_call: TRBJ2-5
clone_size: few
cdr3_nt: TGTGCCAGCAGAAGGTCGACCCGGGACAGTAATCCTCTTCAACGAGAGACCCAGTACTTC
cdr3_aa: CASRRSTRDSNPLQRETQYF

v_call: TRBV12-3/TRBV12-4
d_call: TRBD2
j_call: TRBJ2-7
clone_size: many
cdr3_nt: TGTGCCAGCCTAGCGGGAGTCAACGAGCAGTACTTC
cdr3_aa: CASLAGVNEQYF

v_call: TRBV20-1
d_call: .
j_call: TRBJ1-5
clone_size: .
cdr3_nt: TGCAGTGCTAGAGCGGGGGGAGGTGTGCCCCAGCATTTT
cdr3_aa: CSARAGGGVPQHF

v_call: TRBV4-1
d_call: TRBD2
j_call: TRBJ2-1
clone_size: few
cdr3_nt: TGCGCCAGCAGCCAACTAGCGGGGGGGCGAATTAAGGTCAATGAGCAGTTCTTC
cdr3_aa: CASSQLAGGRIKVNEQFF

v_call: TRBV2
d_call: TRBD2
j_call: TRBJ2-1
clone_size: few
cdr3_nt: TGTGCCAGCACCCAACAAGGACTAGCGGGAGGTATGAGTGAGCAGTTCTTC
cdr3_aa: CASTQQGLAGGMSEQFF

v_call: TRBV5-5
d_call: TRBD1
j_call: TRBJ1-5
clone_size: .
cdr3_nt: TGTGCTAGCAGCTTGTTCCAGGGGGCAAAAGGCAATCAGCCCCAGCATTTT
cdr3_aa: CASSLFQGAKGNQPQHF

v_call: TRBV6-1
d_call: .
j_call: TRBJ1-2
clone_size: few
cdr3_nt: TGTGCCAGCAAGGAGGCCATACTTAACTATGGCTACACCTTC
cdr3_aa: CASKEAILNYGYTF

v_call: TRBV28
d_call: .
j_call: TRBJ2-7
clone_size: few
cdr3_nt: TGTGCCAGCAGTTTGACTAGTCACCACGAGCAGTACTTC
cdr3_aa: CASSLTSHHEQYF

v_call: TRBV4-2
d_call: TRBD2
j_call: TRBJ2-3
clone_size: few
cdr3_nt: TGTGCCAGCAGCCAAGAAACTTTAGCGGGATGGACAGATACGCAGTATTTT
cdr3_aa: CASSQETLAGWTDTQYF

v_call: TRBV20-1
d_call: .
j_call: TRBJ2-4
clone_size: .
cdr3_nt: TGCAGTGCTGACGGGTCCACCAAAAACATTCAGTACTTC
cdr3_aa: CSADGSTKNIQYF

v_call: TRBV25-1
d_call: .
j_call: TRBJ2-7
clone_size: .
cdr3_nt: TGTGCCAGCACCGTGGGAGGTTGGGACGAGCAGTACTTC
cdr3_aa: CASTVGGWDEQYF

v_call: TRBV9
d_call: .
j_call: TRBJ2-7
clone_size: few
cdr3_nt: TGTGCCAGCAGCGTAGCAGCGACTAACCTATACTACGAGCAGTACTTC
cdr3_aa: CASSVAATNLYYEQYF